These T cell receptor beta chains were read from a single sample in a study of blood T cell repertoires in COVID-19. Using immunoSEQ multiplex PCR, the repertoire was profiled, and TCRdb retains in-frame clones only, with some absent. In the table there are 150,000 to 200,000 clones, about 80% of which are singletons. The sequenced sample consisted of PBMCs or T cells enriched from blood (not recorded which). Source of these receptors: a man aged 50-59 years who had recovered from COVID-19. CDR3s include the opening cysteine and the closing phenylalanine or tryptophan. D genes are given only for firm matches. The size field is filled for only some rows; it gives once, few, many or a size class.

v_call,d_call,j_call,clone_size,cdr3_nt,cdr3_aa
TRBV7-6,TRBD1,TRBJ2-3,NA,TGTGCCAGCAGCCGAGCCGGGACAGGGGGGAGGGATACGCAGTATTTT,CASSRAGTGGRDTQYF
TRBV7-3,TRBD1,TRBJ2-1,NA,TGTGCCAGCAGCTCCACAGGGGGACCCTACAATGAGCAGTTCTTC,CASSSTGGPYNEQFF
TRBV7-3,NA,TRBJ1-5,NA,TGTGCCAGCAGCTTAACCCGGCGGGCAGGATCTTATAGCAATCAGCCCCAGCATTTT,CASSLTRRAGSYSNQPQHF
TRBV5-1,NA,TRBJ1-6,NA,TGCGCCAGCAGCGCAGGACAGATTTGGAATTCACCCCTCCACTTT,CASSAGQIWNSPLHF
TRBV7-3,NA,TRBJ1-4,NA,TGTGCCAGCAGCTTAGGGGCCAGGCGGAATGAAAAACTGTTTTTT,CASSLGARRNEKLFF
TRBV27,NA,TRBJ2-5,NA,TGTGCCAGCAGTCCTGCTACAGGGAGAGAGACCCAGTACTTC,CASSPATGRETQYF
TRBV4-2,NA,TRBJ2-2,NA,TGTGCCAGCAGCCAAAGGGGGACATTGAACACCGGGGAGCTGTTTTTT,CASSQRGTLNTGELFF
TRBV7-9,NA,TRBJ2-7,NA,TGTGCCAGCAGCTTTTCAAGGGGCGAGCAGTACTTC,CASSFSRGEQYF
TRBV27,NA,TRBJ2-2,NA,TGTGCCAGCAGTCAATCAGGGGGGGAGCTGTTTTTT,CASSQSGGELFF
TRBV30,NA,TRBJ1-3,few,TGTGCCTGGAGCCTGCCGGGATCTGGTTCTGGAAACACCATATATTTT,CAWSLPGSGSGNTIYF
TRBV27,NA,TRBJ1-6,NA,TGTGCCAGCAGACCCAACAGGGACTCCTATAATTCACCCCTCCACTTT,CASRPNRDSYNSPLHF
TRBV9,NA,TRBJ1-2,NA,TGTGCCAGCAGCGAGGGACTCGCGGTCTATGGCTACACCTTC,CASSEGLAVYGYTF
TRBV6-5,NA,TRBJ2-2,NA,TGTGCCAGCGGCCGGGGTTTTGGGGGGTCCGGGGAGCTGTTTTTT,CASGRGFGGSGELFF
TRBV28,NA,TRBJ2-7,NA,TGTGCCAGCGGGATGCGGAGGTACGAGCAGTACTTC,CASGMRRYEQYF
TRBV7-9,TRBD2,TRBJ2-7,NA,TGTGCCAGCAAGACTAGCGGGAGTAACGAGCAGTACTTC,CASKTSGSNEQYF
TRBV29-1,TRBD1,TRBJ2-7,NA,TGCAGCGTAACAGGGGGGATTTCCTACGAGCAGTACTTC,CSVTGGISYEQYF
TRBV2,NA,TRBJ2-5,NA,TGTGCCAGCACCACTGCCCGGCAGGGAGGGACCCAGTACTTC,CASTTARQGGTQYF
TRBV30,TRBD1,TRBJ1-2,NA,TGTGCCTGGAGCGACGTCCGGGACAGGGGAATCTATGGCTACACCTTC,CAWSDVRDRGIYGYTF
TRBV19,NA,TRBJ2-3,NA,TGTGCCAGTAGTACCAACCGAGGGGATACGCAGTATTTT,CASSTNRGDTQYF
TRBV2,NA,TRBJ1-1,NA,TGTGCCAGCAGACTACAGGTTATGGCTTTCTTT,CASRLQVMAFF